This T cell receptor (beta chain) was sequenced in a study of T cell changes during pregnancy in multiple sclerosis. The method was immunoSEQ multiplex PCR; TCRdb's version includes in-frame clones alone and lacks a portion of them. This table holds roughly 57,000 clones, about 88% found once. Trimming left V 1 base short and J 7 bases short, with 12 bases between. CDR1 SGHRS and CDR2 YFSETQ come from the germline V gene. The CDR3 runs 14 residues. The rearrangement links TRBV5-1 to TRBJ2-1; D call uncertain. Sequenced material: peripheral blood, taken in the first trimester of pregnancy. The source of this sequence is a female donor with multiple sclerosis, enrolled in a pregnancy study. The CDR3 loop reads CASSLLALRNEQFF. Here the CDR3 DNA reads TGCGCCAGCAGCTTGCTCGCCCTGAGGAATGAGCAGTTCTTC.